These 2 T cell receptor beta chains originate from one sample sequenced in a study of metastatic and nonmetastatic thyroid tumors. No treatment of any kind had been given to any patient before thyroid surgery. Via MiXCR, TCRdb re-called the PCR reads. The sample contains tens of thousands of clones, about 17% of which appear only once. The sequenced sample consisted of blood. The receptors shown here come from a female donor with papillary thyroid cancer or a benign thyroid nodule (not recorded which). Some clones in this sample may be carry-over from other donors' samples.

This clone was observed at least ten times. CDR3 DNA: TGTGCCAGCAGTCTCCGACTAGCGGGAGGGCCATTAGATACGCAGTATTTT. Translated, it gives CASSLRLAGGPLDTQYF. The chain links TRBV27 to TRBJ2-3; 14 bases line up with TRBD2. The CDR3 totals 17 residues. Per germline, CDR1 MNHEY and CDR2 SMNVEV (reference sequence). The trim removed 5 bases at V and 5 bases at J, leaving 9 bases unmatched.

This clone came up a few times. This rearrangement joins TRBV6-1 to TRBJ1-1; no firm D call. V was shortened by 6 bases and J by 4 bases, with 15 bases between the two germline ends. The germline CDR1 and CDR2 sequences are MNHNS and SASEGT. CDR3 length: 14 residues. CDR3 amino acids: CASSRQEGSTEAFF. CDR3 sequence (DNA): TGTGCCAGCAGCCGCCAGGAGGGTTCCACTGAAGCTTTCTTT.